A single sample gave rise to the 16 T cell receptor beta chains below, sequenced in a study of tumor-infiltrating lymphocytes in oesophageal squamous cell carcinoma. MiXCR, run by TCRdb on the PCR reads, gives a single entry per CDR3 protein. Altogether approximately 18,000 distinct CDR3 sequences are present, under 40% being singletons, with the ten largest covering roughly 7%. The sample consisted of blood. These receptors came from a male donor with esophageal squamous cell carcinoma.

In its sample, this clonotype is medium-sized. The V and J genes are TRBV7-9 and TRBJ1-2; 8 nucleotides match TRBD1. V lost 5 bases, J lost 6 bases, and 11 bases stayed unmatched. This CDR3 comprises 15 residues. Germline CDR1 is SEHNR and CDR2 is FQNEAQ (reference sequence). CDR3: CASSPQDRDYNGYTF. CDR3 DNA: TGTGCCAGCAGCCCCCAGGACAGGGACTATAATGGCTACACCTTC.

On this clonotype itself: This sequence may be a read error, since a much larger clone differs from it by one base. The CDR3 sequence: CASSLFQGPSYEQFF. For the CDR3, the DNA is TGTGCCAGCAGCTTGTTCCAGGGACCTTCCTACGAGCAGTTCTTC. V gene TRBV7-8 combines with J gene TRBJ2-7; D might be TRBD1 or TRBD2, each matching 5 bases. The DNA end favors TRBJ2-1, so the J call may be wrong. Germline CDR1 is SGHVS and CDR2 is FQNEAQ. The CDR3 is 15 residues long.

CDR3 DNA: TGTGCCAGCAGCCGGGGGGGAGAGCAGTACTTC. Its protein product is CASSRGGEQYF. The chain employs TRBV7-2 and TRBJ1-1; 8 bases align to TRBD2. TRBJ2-7 explains the end of the DNA better; the J call may be wrong. CDR1 is SGHTA, CDR2 FQGNSA, per germline. The CDR3 covers 11 residues.

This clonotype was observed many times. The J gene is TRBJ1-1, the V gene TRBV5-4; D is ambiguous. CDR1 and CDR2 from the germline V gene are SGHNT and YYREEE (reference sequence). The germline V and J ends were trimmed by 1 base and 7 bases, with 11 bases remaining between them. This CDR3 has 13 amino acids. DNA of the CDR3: TGTGCCAGCAGCTTGTTTCGACTCAATGAAGCTTTCTTT. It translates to CASSLFRLNEAFF.

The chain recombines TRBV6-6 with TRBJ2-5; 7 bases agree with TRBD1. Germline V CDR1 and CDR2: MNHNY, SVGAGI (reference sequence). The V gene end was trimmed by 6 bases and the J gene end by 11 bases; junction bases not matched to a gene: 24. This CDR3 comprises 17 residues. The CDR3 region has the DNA TGTGCCAGCAGCTACGACAGGGTGGCGTATTCCTACAATGAGCAGTACTTC. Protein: CASSYDRVAYSYNEQYF.

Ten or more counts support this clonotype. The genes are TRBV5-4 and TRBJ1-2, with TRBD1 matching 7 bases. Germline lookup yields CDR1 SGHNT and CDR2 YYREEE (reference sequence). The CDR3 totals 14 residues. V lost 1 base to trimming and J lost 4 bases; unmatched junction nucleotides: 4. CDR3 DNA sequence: TGTGCCAGCAGCTTGAAGGGGGCGGGCTATGGCTACACCTTC. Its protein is CASSLKGAGYGYTF. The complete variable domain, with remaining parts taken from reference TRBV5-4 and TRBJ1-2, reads ETGVTQSPTHLIKTRGQQVTLRCSSQSGHNTVSWYQQALGQGPQFIFQYYREEENGRGNFPPRFSGLQFPNYSSELNVNALELDDSALYLCASSLKGAGYGYTFGSGTRLTVV.

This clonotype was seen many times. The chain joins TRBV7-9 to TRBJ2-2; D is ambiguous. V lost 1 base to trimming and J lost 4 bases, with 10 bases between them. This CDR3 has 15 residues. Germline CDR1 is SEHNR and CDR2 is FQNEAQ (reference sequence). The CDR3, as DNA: TGTGCCAGCAGCTTAGTTCCCCTGGGCACCGGGGAGCTGTTTTTT. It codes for CASSLVPLGTGELFF.

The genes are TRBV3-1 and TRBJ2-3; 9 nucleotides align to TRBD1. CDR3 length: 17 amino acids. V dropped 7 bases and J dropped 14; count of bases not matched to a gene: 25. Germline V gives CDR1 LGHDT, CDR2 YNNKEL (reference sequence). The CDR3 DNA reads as TGTGCCAGCACCGGCTTTACAGGGGGCGCGTCCACCGGGGAGCTGTATTTT. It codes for CASTGFTGGASTGELYF.

This chain's CDR3 is CASSPVRTSKYEQFF. In DNA, the CDR3 is TGTGCCAGCAGCCCCGTCCGGACTAGTAAATACGAGCAGTTCTTC. This sequence joins TRBV7-6 and TRBJ2-5; TRBD2 agrees at 7 bases. The J call may not be correct, given that the DNA end is closer to TRBJ2-1. In germline, CDR1 is SGHVS, CDR2 FNYEAQ. The CDR3 contains 15 residues.

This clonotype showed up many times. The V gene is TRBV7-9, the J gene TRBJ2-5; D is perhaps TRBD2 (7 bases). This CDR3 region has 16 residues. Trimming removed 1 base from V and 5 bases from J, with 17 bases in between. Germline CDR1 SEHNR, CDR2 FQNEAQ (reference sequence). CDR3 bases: TGTGCCAGCAGCTTAGGCGTAGGGGGGGGTCGGGAGACCCAGTACTTC. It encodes CASSLGVGGGRETQYF. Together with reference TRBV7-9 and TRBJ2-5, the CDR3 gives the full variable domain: DTGVSQNPRHKITKRGQNVTFRCDPISEHNRLYWYRQTLGQGPEFLTYFQNEAQLEKSRLLSDRFSAERPKGSFSTLEIQRTEQGDSAMYLCASSLGVGGGRETQYFGPGTRLLVL.

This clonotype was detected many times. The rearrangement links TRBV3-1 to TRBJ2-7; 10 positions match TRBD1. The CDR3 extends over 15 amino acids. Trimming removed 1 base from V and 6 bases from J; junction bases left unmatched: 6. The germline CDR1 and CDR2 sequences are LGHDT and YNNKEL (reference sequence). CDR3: CASSQGGTGEFEQYF. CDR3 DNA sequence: TGTGCCAGCAGCCAAGGGGGGACAGGGGAGTTCGAGCAGTACTTC.

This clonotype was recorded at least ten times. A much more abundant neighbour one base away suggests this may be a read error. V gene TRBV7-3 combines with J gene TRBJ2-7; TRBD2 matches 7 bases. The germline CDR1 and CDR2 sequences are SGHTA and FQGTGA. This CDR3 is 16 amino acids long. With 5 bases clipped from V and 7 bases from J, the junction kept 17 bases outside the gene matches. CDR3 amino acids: CASSPHQRGAYNEQYF. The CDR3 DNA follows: TGTGCCAGCAGCCCCCATCAGCGGGGAGCCTACAATGAGCAGTACTTC.

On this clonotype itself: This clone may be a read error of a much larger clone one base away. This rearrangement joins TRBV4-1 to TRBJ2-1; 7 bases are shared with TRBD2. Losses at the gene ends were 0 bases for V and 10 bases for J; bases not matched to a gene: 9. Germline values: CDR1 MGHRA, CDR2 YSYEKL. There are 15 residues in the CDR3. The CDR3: CASSQDWRGSYEQFF. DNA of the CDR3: TGCGCCAGCAGCCAAGATTGGCGGGGGAGCTACGAGCAGTTCTTC.

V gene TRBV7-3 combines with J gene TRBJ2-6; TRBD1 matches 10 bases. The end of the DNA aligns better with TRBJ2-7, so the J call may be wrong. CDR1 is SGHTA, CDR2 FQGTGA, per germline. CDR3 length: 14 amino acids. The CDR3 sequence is CASSLGQGPHEQYF. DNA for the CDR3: TGTGCCAGCAGCTTGGGACAGGGGCCCCATGAGCAGTACTTC.

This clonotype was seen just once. CDR3 DNA: TGTGCCAGCAGCTTCCGGGTTAATCAGCCCCAGCATTTT. It translates to CASSFRVNQPQHF. The V call is TRBV7-2, the J call TRBJ1-5; D remains ambiguous. Per germline, CDR1 SGHTA and CDR2 FQGNSA. V was trimmed by 3 bases and J by 4 bases, leaving 7 bases between them. The CDR3 covers 13 residues.

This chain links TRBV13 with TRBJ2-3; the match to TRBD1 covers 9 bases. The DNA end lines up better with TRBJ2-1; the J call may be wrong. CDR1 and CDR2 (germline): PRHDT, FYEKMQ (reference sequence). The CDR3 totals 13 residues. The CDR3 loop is CASSLDRGYEQFF. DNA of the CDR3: TGTGCCAGCAGCTTGGACAGGGGTTACGAGCAGTTCTTC.